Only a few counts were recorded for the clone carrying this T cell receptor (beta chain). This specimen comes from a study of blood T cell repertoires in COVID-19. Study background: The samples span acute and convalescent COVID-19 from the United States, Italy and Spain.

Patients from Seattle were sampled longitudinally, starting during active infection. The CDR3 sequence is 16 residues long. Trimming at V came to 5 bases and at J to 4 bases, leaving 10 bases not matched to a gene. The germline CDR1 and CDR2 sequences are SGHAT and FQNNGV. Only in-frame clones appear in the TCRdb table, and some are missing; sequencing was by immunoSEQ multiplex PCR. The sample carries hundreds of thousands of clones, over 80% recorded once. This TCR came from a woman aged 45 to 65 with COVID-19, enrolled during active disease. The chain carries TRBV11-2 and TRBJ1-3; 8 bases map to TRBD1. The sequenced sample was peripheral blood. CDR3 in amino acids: CASSQRQGRRGNTIYF. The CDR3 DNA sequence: TGTGCCAGCAGCCAACGACAGGGGAGGCGAGGAAACACCATATATTTT.